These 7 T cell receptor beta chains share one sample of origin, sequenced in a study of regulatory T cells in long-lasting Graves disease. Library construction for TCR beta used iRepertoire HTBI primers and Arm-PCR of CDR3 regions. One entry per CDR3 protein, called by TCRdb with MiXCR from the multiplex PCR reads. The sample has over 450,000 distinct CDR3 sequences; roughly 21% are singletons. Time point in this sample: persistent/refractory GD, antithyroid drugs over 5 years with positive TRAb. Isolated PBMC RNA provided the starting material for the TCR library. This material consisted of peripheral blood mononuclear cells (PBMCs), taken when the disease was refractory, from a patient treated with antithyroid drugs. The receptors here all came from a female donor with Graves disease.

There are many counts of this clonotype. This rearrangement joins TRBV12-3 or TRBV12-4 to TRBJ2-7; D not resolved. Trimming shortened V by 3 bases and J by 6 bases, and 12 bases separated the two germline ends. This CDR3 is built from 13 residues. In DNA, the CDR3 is TGTGCCAGCAGTTTCGGACCTGGCTCCGAGCAGTACTTC. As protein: CASSFGPGSEQYF.

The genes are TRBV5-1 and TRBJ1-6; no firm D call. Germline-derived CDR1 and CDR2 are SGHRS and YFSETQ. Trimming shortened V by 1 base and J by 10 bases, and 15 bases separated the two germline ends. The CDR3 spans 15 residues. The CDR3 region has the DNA TGCGCCAGCAGCTTGTTATCGACGTTGTGGTCACCCCTCCACTTT. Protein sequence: CASSLLSTLWSPLHF.

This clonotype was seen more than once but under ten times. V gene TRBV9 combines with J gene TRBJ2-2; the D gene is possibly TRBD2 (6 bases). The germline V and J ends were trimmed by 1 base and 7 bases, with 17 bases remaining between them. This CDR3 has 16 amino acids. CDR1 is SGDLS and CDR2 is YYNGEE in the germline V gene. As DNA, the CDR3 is TGTGCCAGCAGCGTAAAGGCAGGGTCGGGAGACGGGGAGCTGTTTTTT. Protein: CASSVKAGSGDGELFF. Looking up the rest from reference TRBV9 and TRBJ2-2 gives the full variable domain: DSGVTQTPKHLITATGQRVTLRCSPRSGDLSVYWYQQSLDQGLQFLIQYYNGEERAKGNILERFSAQQFPDLHSELNLSSLELGDSALYFCASSVKAGSGDGELFFGEGSRLTVL.

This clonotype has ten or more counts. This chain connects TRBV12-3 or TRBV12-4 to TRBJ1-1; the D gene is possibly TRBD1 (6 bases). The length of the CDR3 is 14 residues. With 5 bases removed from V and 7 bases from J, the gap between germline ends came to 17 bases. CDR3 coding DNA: TGTGCCAGCAGTGTCACGGGGGCGAGGATTGAAGCTTTCTTT. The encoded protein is CASSVTGARIEAFF.

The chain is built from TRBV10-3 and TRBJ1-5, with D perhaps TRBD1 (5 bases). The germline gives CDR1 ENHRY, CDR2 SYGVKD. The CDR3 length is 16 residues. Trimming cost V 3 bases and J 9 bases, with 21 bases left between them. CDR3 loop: CAISEGDGDTVGPQHF. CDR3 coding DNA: TGTGCCATCAGTGAAGGGGACGGGGATACGGTCGGGCCCCAGCATTTT.

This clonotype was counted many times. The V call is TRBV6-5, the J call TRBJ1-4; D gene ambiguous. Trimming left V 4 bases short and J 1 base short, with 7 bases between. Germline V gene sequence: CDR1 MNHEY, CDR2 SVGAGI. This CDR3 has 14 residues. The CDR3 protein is CASSLGRTNEKLFF. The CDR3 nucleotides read TGTGCCAGCAGTTTGGGCAGAACTAATGAAAAACTGTTTTTT.

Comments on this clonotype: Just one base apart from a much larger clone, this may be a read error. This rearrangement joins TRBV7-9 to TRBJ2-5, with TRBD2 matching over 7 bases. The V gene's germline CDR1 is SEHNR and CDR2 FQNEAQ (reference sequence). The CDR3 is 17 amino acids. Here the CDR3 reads CASSPQAGTSARGTRYF. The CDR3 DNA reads TGTGCCAGCAGCCCCCAAGCTGGAACTAGCGCGAGAGGGACCCGGTACTTC.